Listed below are T cell receptor beta chains from one sample, sequenced in a study of identical twins. TCRdb ran MiXCR on the 5' RACE reads and lists one entry per CDR3 protein. The sample includes over 600,000 distinct CDR3 sequences, about 20% seen only once; the top ten take 4.3%. The data were also submitted as part of a second study, on T cells expressing NK-cell markers.

The sequenced material came from PBMCs. The receptors come from a woman in her late teens or twenties in good health. Each CDR3 is given with its conserved first and last residue. The D gene is left open where the match is weak. Not all rows give a size; the values are once, few, many and, for expanded clones, a class.

TRBV29-1,NA,NA,TRBJ2-1,TGCAGCGTTGGACAGAATTTTTTTGGAGAGCAGTTCTTC,CSVGQNFFGEQFF
TRBV12-3/TRBV12-4,NA,NA,TRBJ2-2,TGTGCCTTCAGCTCGTCCCCCGGGGGCGGGAGTGGGACCGGGGAGCTGTTTTTT,CAFSSSPGGGSGTGELFF
TRBV6-2/TRBV6-3,NA,NA,TRBJ2-7,TGTGCCAGCAGTTACTCGAAGGCAGGCCGACTGTCCTACGAGCAGTACTTC,CASSYSKAGRLSYEQYF
TRBV7-2,NA,few,TRBJ1-2,TGTGCCAGCAGCTTCGGGGTCTCTGGCTACACCTTC,CASSFGVSGYTF
TRBV5-1,TRBD2,NA,TRBJ2-7,TGCGCCAGCAGCTACGGACTAGCGGGGGGCTACGAGCAGTACTTC,CASSYGLAGGYEQYF
TRBV5-6,NA,many,TRBJ2-1,TGTGCCAGCAGCCTCCCTGGGACTCACAATGAGCAGTTCTTC,CASSLPGTHNEQFF
TRBV12-3/TRBV12-4,TRBD1,few,TRBJ1-4,TGTGCCAGCAGACCCGACAGGGTCTTAACACTGTTTTTT,CASRPDRVLTLFF
TRBV10-3,TRBD1,NA,TRBJ2-5,TGTGCCATCAGTGAGAAAGCGTGGGACAGGCAAGAGACCCAGTACTTC,CAISEKAWDRQETQYF
TRBV4-3,TRBD1,NA,TRBJ2-7,TGCGCCAGCAGCCAAGATCCCTTGGGACAGGGGGCGAACGAGCAGTACTTC,CASSQDPLGQGANEQYF
TRBV6-1,NA,NA,TRBJ2-1,TGTGCCAGCATGGTGGGATTTAACGACAATGAGCAGTTCTTC,CASMVGFNDNEQFF
TRBV5-6,TRBD1,NA,TRBJ1-2,TGTGCCAGCAGCGGGGGACAGCTTAACTATGGCTACACCTTC,CASSGGQLNYGYTF
TRBV5-1,NA,few,TRBJ2-3,TGCGCCAGCAGCTTCAGGGGCGCACGGTCAGATACGCAGTATTTT,CASSFRGARSDTQYF
TRBV7-2,NA,NA,TRBJ1-4,TGTGCCAGCAGCCTAAGACTTAATGAAAAACTGTTTTTT,CASSLRLNEKLFF
TRBV5-1,NA,NA,TRBJ2-3,TGCGCCAGCAGGTTGTGGTTGGCGGGAACAGATACGCAGTATTTT,CASRLWLAGTDTQYF
TRBV6-5,NA,many,TRBJ2-1,TGTGCCAGCAGTTCGGCTTACAATGAGCAGTTCTTC,CASSSAYNEQFF
TRBV11-2,TRBD1,few,TRBJ2-1,TGTGCCAGCACGAGAAGGACAGGGCCCTACAATGAGCAGTTCTTC,CASTRRTGPYNEQFF
TRBV6-5,NA,few,TRBJ2-5,TGTGCCAGCAGTTACAGGACCGCGCAAGAGACCCAGTACTTC,CASSYRTAQETQYF
TRBV20-1,NA,NA,TRBJ2-2,TGCAGTGCACGCCCCCCCCCTCTGAACACCGGGGAGCTGTTTTTT,CSARPPPLNTGELFF
TRBV6-2/TRBV6-3,NA,many,TRBJ1-2,TGTGCCAGCAGTTTGTCGGAGTATGGCTACACCTTC,CASSLSEYGYTF
TRBV20-1,TRBD1,NA,TRBJ1-1,TGCAGTGCTAACAGGGGGGCTATGAACACTGAAGCTTTCTTT,CSANRGAMNTEAFF
TRBV15,NA,few,TRBJ2-1,TGTGCCACCAGCAGAGTATGGACTGCGTCCTACAATGAGCAGTTCTTC,CATSRVWTASYNEQFF
TRBV9,TRBD2,NA,TRBJ2-2,TGTGCCAGCAGCGTAGTGGGAGGGCTAGCGGGAGTCGGGGAGCTGTTTTTT,CASSVVGGLAGVGELFF